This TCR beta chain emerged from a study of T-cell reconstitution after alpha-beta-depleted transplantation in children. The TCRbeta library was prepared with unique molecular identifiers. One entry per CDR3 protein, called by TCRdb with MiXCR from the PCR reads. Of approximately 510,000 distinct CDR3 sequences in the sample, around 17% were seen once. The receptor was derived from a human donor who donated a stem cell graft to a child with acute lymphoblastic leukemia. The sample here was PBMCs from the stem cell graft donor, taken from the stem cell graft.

CDR3 nucleotide sequence: TGTGCCAGCAGCTTGGGCGGGGGGGGGATGGACACTGAAGCTTTCTTT. Its translation is CASSLGGGGMDTEAFF. The rearrangement joins TRBV11-3 to TRBJ1-1; possibly TRBD1 for D (5 bases). The V gene's germline CDR1 is SGHNT and CDR2 YENEEA. CDR3 length: 16 amino acids. V gave up 3 bases and J gave up 3 bases, with 17 bases separating them.